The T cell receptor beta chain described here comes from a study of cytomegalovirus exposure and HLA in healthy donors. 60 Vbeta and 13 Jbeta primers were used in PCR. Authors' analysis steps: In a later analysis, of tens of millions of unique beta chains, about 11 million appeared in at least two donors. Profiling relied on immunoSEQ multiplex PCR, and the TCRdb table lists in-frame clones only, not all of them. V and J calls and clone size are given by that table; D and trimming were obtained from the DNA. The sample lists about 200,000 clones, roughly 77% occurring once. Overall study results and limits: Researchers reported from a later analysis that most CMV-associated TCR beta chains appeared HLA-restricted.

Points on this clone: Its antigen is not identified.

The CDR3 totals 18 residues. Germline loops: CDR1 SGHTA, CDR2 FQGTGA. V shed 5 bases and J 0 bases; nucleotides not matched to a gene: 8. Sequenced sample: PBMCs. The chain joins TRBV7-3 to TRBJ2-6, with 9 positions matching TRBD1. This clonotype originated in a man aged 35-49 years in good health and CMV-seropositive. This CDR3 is CASSDPGTGPSGANVLTF. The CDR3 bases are TGTGCCAGCAGCGACCCCGGGACAGGGCCCTCTGGGGCCAACGTCCTGACTTTC.